In this sample, the clone carrying this T cell receptor (beta chain) turned up a few times. The antigen remains unidentified. A much bigger clone sits one base away, suggesting this may be a read error. Three rounds of nested PCR, following a modified ARM-PCR protocol, produced the TCRbeta library. TCRdb independently ran MiXCR on the multiplex PCR reads; one entry per CDR3 protein. The table has 110,000 or so distinct CDR3 sequences, 60% to 80% seen once. RNA was extracted from bulk tissue without any cell sorting. The CDR3 totals 15 residues. Germline CDR1 is MGHRA and CDR2 is YSYEKL. The junction had 11 bases not matched to a gene; V was cut back by 10 bases and J by 1 base. This sample is part of a study of tumor and adjacent non-tumor tissue in lung cancer. General study points: Compared with tumor, normal lung showed significantly lower TCR diversity.

Sequencing was carried out using lung tumor tissue. The sequence was obtained from a woman aged 55-69 years with non-small cell lung cancer. The rearrangement joins TRBV4-1 to TRBJ2-7, with 9 bases identical to TRBD1. As DNA, the CDR3 is TGCGCCAACAGACAAGGACAGGGGCGATCCTACGAGCAGTACTTC. This sequence encodes CANRQGQGRSYEQYF.